The rows below give T cell receptor beta chains drawn from one sample of a study of blood T cell repertoires in COVID-19. Data came from immunoSEQ multiplex PCR; TCRdb stores just in-frame clones and leaves some out. Altogether 12,000 or so clones are present, 70% to 75% being singletons, with the ten largest covering less than 7.5%. Sequenced sample: peripheral blood. The receptors derive from a man between 60 and 75 years old with COVID-19, enrolled during active disease. Each CDR3 is given with its conserved first and last residue. Some rows mark clone size as missing; the rest say once, few, many or name a class of expanded clone.

>NA|TRBV19|15|TRBJ2-7
CASRDGQGSSYEQYF
>NA|TRBV28|15|TRBJ2-6
CASSLGGSGANVLTF
>NA|TRBV5-8|13|TRBJ1-2
CASSLQVNYGYTF
>NA|TRBV14|18|TRBJ2-7
CASSQVFRQTGGSYEQYF
>NA|TRBV5-1|13|TRBJ1-1
CASSLKQDTEAFF
>few|TRBV18|15|TRBJ1-5
CASSWAGTLNQPQHF
>NA|TRBV29-1|12|TRBJ1-1
CSVTRQNTEAFF
>NA|TRBV6-6|15|TRBJ2-2
CASSYGTGGTGELFF
>NA|TRBV10-3|13|TRBJ1-2
CAISAAQGGGYTF
>NA|TRBV5-1|16|TRBJ2-1
CASSFSSGDSYNEQFF
>NA|TRBV19|16|TRBJ2-1
CASSIQRGGDFDEQFF
>NA|TRBV28|16|TRBJ1-5
CASSLGLGGVVQPQHF
>NA|TRBV7-8|15|TRBJ2-3
CASSLQGVSTDTQYF
>NA|TRBV27|16|TRBJ1-5
CASSLTRAHSNQPQHF
>NA|TRBV7-6|15|TRBJ2-3
CASSLASGFADTQYF
>NA|TRBV18|17|TRBJ1-1
CASSEGQGAYRDTEAFF
>NA|TRBV4-1|14|TRBJ1-1
CASSQDRGMAEAFF
>NA|TRBV5-1|17|TRBJ1-6
CASSLGQDDSYNSPLHF
>NA|TRBV25-1|13|TRBJ1-1
CASSERRNTEAFF
>once|TRBV5-1|15|TRBJ1-1
CASSLEIGVNTEAFF
>NA|TRBV7-6|13|TRBJ2-2
CASSAVRGGELFF
>NA|TRBV5-4|13|TRBJ2-1
CASGLAGANEQFF